This T cell receptor (beta chain) was obtained from a study of T cells after yellow fever vaccination. General observations from the study: Any FACS-sorted repertoire could hold abundant clonotypes that contaminate it from the bulk population. Most primary-vaccination clones recurred post-booster (under 98% CD4, about 87% CD8).

Per the germline V gene, CDR1 is SGHTA and CDR2 is FQGTGA. V gave up 5 bases and J gave up 6 bases; unmatched junction bases: 7. The CDR3 extends over 15 amino acids. TCRdb itself ran the 5' RACE reads through MiXCR, one entry per CDR3 protein. The table has 250,000 to 350,000 distinct CDR3 sequences, roughly 9% seen once; the top ten hold approximately 3.3%. This clonotype was found a few times. As yet, its antigen is unknown. The sequence was collected from a man younger than 35 who received the YFV17D yellow fever vaccine. Sample: CD4+ T cells sorted from PBMCs, taken 5 days after the yellow fever booster vaccination. The chain uses TRBV7-3 and TRBJ2-1; 10 nucleotides align to TRBD1. CDR3 nucleotides: TGTGCCAGCAGCCAGACAGGGGGCGCTGGCAATGAGCAGTTCTTC. Residues: CASSQTGGAGNEQFF. Together with reference TRBV7-3 and TRBJ2-1, the CDR3 gives the full variable domain: GAGVSQTPSNKVTEKGKYVELRCDPISGHTALYWYRQSLGQGPEFLIYFQGTGAADDSGLPNDRFFAVRPEGSVSTLKIQRTERGDSAVYLCASSQTGGAGNEQFFGPGTRLTVL.